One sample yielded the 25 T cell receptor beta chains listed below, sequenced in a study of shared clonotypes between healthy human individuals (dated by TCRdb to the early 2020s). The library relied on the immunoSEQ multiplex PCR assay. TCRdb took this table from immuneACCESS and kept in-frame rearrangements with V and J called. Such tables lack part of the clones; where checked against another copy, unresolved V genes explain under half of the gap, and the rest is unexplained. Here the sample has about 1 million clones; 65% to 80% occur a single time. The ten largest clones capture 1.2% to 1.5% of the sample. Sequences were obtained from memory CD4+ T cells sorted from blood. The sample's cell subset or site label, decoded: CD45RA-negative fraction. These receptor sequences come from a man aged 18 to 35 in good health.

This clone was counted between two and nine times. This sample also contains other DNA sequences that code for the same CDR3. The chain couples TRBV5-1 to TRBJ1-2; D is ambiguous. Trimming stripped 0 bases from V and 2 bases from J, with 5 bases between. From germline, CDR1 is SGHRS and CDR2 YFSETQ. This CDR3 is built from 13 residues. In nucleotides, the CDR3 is TGCGCCAGCAGCTTGGAGGCAAACTATGGCTACACCTTC. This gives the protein CASSLEANYGYTF.

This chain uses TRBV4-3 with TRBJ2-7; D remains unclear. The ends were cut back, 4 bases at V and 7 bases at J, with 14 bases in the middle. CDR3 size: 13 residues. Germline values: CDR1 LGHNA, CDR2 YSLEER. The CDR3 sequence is CASSLTVDGEQYF. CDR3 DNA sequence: TGCGCCAGCAGCCTGACGGTTGACGGAGAGCAGTACTTC.

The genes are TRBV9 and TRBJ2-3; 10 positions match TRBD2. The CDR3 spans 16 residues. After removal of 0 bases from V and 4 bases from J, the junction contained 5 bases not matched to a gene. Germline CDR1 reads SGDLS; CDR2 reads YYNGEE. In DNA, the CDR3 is TGTGCCAGCAGCGTAGTCCTAGCGGGAGCGGCAGATACGCAGTATTTT. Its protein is CASSVVLAGAADTQYF.

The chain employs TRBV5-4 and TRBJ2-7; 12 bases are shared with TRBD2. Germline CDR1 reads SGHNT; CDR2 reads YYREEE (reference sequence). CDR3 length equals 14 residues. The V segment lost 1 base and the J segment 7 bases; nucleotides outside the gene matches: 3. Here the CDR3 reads CASSLRLAGEEQYF. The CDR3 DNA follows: TGTGCCAGCAGCTTGAGACTAGCGGGAGAGGAGCAGTACTTC.

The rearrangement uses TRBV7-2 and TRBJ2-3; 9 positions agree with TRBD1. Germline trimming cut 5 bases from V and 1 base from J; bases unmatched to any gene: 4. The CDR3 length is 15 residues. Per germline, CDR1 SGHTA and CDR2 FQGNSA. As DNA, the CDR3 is TGTGCCAGCAGCCCCCGGGACAGGGGCACAGATACGCAGTATTTT. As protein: CASSPRDRGTDTQYF.

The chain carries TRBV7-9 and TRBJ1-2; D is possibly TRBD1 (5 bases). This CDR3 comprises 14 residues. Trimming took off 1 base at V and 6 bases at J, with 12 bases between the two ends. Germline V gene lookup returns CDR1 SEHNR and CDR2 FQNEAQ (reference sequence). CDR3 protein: CASSLEMAGDGYTF. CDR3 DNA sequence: TGTGCCAGCAGCTTAGAGATGGCGGGGGATGGCTACACCTTC.

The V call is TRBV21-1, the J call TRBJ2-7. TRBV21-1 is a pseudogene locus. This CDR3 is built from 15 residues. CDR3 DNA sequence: TGTGCCAGCAGCAAAGTTTCATGGTCTGGATACGAGCAGTACTTC. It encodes CASSKVSWSGYEQYF.

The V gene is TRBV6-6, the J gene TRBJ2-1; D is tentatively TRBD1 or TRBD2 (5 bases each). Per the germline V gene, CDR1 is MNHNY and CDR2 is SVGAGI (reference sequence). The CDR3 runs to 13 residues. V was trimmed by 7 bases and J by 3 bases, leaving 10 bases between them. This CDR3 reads CASTGGGYNEQFF. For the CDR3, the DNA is TGTGCCAGCACGGGTGGGGGCTACAATGAGCAGTTCTTC.

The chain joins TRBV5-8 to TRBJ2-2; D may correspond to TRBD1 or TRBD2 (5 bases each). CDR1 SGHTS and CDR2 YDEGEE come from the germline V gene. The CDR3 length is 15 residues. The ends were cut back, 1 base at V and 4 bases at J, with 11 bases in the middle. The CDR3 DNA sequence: TGTGCCAGCAGCTTGCAGGGTCGGGGCACCGGGGAGCTGTTTTTT. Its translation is CASSLQGRGTGELFF.

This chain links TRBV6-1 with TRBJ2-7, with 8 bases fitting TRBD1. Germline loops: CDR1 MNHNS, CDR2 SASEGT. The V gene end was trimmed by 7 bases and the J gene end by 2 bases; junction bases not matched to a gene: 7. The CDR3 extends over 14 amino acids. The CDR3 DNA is TGTGCCAGCATCGTCGACAGGGGCGCCTACGAGCAGTACTTC. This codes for CASIVDRGAYEQYF.

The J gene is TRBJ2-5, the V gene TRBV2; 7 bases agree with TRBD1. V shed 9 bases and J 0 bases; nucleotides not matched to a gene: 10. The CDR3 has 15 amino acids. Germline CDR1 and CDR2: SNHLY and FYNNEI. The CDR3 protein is CASNRGAANQETQYF. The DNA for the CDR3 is TGTGCCAGTAACAGGGGCGCTGCGAACCAAGAGACCCAGTACTTC.

Written as DNA, the CDR3 is TGCGCCAGCAGCCCCAACCGTCCCGGGACTAGATGGGTGACAGATACGCAGTATTTT. Protein product: CASSPNRPGTRWVTDTQYF. The chain carries TRBV4-3 and TRBJ2-3; 8 bases align to TRBD2. CDR1 and CDR2 (germline): LGHNA, YSLEER. This CDR3 is built from 19 residues. The V gene end was trimmed by 4 bases and the J gene end by 3 bases; junction bases not matched to a gene: 18.

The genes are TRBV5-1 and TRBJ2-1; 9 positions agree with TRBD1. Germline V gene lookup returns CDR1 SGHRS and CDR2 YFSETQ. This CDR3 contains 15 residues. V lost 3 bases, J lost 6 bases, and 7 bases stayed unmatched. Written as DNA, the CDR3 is TGCGCCAGCAGCTCCCAGGGACAGGGAACCAATGAGCAGTTCTTC. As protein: CASSSQGQGTNEQFF. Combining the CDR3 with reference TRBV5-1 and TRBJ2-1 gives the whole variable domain KAGVTQTPRYLIKTRGQQVTLSCSPISGHRSVSWYQQTPGQGLQFLFEYFSETQRNKGNFPGRFSGRQFSNSRSEMNVSTLELGDSALYLCASSSQGQGTNEQFFGPGTRLTVL.

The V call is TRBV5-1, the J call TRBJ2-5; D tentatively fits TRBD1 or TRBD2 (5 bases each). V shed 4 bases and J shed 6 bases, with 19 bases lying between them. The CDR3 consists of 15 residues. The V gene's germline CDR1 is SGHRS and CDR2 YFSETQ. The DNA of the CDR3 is TGCGCCAGCAGCCACCTACAGGCTCCGGGGCAGACCCAGTACTTC. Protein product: CASSHLQAPGQTQYF.

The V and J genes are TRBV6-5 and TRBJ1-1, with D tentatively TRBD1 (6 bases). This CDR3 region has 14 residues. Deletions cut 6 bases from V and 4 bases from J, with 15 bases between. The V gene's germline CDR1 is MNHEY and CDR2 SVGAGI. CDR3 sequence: CASSGRGGSTEAFF. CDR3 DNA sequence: TGTGCCAGCAGCGGAAGAGGGGGAAGCACTGAAGCTTTCTTT.

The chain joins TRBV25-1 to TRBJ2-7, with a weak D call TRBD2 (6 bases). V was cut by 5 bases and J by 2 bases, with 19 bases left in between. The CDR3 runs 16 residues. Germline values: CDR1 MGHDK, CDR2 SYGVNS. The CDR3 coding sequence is TGTGCCAGCAGTCCAATGGGGGAGGTTAGAGCCTACGAGCAGTACTTC. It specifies CASSPMGEVRAYEQYF.

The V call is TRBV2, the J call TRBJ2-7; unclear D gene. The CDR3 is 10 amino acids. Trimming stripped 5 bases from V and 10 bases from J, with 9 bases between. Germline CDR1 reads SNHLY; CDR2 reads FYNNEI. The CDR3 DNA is TGTGCCAGCAGTCTGACATCCCAGTACTTC. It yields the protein CASSLTSQYF.

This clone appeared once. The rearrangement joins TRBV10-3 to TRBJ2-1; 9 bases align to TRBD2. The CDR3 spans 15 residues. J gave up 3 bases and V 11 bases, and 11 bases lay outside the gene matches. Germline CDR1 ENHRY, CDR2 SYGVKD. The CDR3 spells CALRAGGANYNEQFF. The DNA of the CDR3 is TGTGCCTTAAGAGCGGGAGGAGCGAACTACAATGAGCAGTTCTTC.

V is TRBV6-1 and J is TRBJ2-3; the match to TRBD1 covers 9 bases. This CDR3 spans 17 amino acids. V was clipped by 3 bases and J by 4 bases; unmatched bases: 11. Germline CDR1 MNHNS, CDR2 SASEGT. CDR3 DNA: TGTGCCAGCAGTGAGGGACAGGGCGTCTCGAGCGCAGATACGCAGTATTTT. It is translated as CASSEGQGVSSADTQYF.

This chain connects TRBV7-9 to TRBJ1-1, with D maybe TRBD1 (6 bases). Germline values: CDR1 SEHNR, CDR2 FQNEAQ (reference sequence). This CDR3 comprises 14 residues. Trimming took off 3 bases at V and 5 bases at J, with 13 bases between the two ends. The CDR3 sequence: CASSLLEGGTEAFF. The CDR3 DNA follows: TGTGCCAGCAGCTTGTTAGAGGGGGGAACTGAAGCTTTCTTT. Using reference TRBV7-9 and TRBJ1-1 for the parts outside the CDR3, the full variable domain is DTGVSQNPRHKITKRGQNVTFRCDPISEHNRLYWYRQTLGQGPEFLTYFQNEAQLEKSRLLSDRFSAERPKGSFSTLEIQRTEQGDSAMYLCASSLLEGGTEAFFGQGTRLTVV.

Written as DNA, the CDR3 is TGCGCCAGCAGGGCCGGGACACCCTCGATACACGAGCAGTACTTC. It encodes CASRAGTPSIHEQYF. The rearrangement joins TRBV5-1 to TRBJ2-7; possible D gene TRBD1, 6 bases. Germline V CDR1 and CDR2: SGHRS, YFSETQ. The CDR3 spans 15 residues. Between the trimmed V and J ends, which lost 5 bases and 5 bases, there was a span of 20 bases.

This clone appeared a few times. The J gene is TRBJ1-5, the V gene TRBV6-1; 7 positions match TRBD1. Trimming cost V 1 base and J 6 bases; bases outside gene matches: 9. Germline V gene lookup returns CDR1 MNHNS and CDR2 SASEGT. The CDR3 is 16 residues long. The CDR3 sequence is CASSEGGGSGSQPQHF. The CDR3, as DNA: TGTGCCAGCAGTGAAGGAGGGGGCTCCGGTAGTCAGCCCCAGCATTTT.

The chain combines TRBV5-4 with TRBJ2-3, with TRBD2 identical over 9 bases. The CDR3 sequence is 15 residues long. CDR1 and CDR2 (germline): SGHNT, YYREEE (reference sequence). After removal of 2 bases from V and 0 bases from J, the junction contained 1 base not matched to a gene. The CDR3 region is CASSLTSGSTDTQYF. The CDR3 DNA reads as TGTGCCAGCAGCTTAACTAGCGGGAGCACAGATACGCAGTATTTT.

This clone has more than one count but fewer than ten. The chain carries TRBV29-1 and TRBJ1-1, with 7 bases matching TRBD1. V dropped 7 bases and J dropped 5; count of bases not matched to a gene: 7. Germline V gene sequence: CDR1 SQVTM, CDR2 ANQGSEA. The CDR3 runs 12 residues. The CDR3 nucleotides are TGCAGCGCCCCAGGGGGGAATACTGAAGCTTTCTTT. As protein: CSAPGGNTEAFF.

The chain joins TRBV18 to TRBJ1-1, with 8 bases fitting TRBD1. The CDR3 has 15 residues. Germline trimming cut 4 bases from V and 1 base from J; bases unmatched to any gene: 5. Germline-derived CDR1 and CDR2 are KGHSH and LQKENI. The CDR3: CASSLDRGRNTEAFF. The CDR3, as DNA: TGTGCCAGCTCACTCGACAGGGGAAGGAACACTGAAGCTTTCTTT.